The clone carrying this T cell receptor (beta chain) was detected a few times. Its antigen is not known. Germline CDR1 is MGHRA and CDR2 is YSYEKL. CDR3 size: 12 residues. V was trimmed by 0 bases and J by 8 bases, leaving 5 bases between them. Using its own MiXCR run on the RT-PCR reads, TCRdb lists one record per CDR3 protein. The repertoire holds about 620,000 distinct CDR3 sequences, approximately 12% seen once, with roughly 10% in the top ten. The sample comes from a study of response to subunit inactivated influenza vaccine. Whole-study findings and limits: The authors proposed limited new T cell recruitment per seasonal influenza vaccination.

This TCR was recovered from a man aged 45-65 years who received an inactivated influenza vaccine. The source material was PBMCs from blood, sampled on the day of vaccination. The J gene is TRBJ2-1, the V gene TRBV4-1; D not certain. CDR3 bases: TGCGCCAGCAGCCAAGATTGGTATGAGCAGTTCTTC. Translation: CASSQDWYEQFF.